These T cell receptor beta chains were read from a single sample in a study of blood T cell repertoires in COVID-19. The data were produced by immunoSEQ multiplex PCR, yet TCRdb's version contains in-frame clones alone and is incomplete. This table holds 80,000 to 95,000 clones, 81% found once. The source material was peripheral blood. The receptors originated from a man older than 75 with active or convalescent COVID-19. The CDR3 runs from the conserved cysteine through the conserved F or W. Fields, in order: D gene, V gene, J gene, clone size, CDR3 protein, CDR3 DNA. D genes are given only for firm matches. The size of a clone is reported for some rows only, either as once, few or many, or as a class for expanded clones.

.	TRBV10-1	TRBJ2-6	.	CASSAAGSGANVLTF	TGCGCCAGCAGCGCCGCAGGGTCTGGGGCCAACGTCCTGACTTTC
TRBD1	TRBV6-5	TRBJ2-1	.	CATQMGQASYNEQFF	TGTGCCACCCAAATGGGACAGGCGTCCTACAATGAGCAGTTCTTC
.	TRBV28	TRBJ2-1	.	CASSLNRGLSYNEQFF	TGTGCCAGCAGTTTGAACAGGGGACTCTCCTACAATGAGCAGTTCTTC
.	TRBV6-1	TRBJ1-1	.	CASSESGGPREAFF	TGTGCCAGCAGTGAATCGGGGGGCCCACGGGAAGCTTTCTTT
.	TRBV7-6	TRBJ1-3	.	CASSLAQGRQNTIYF	TGTGCCAGCAGCTTAGCCCAGGGGCGGCAAAACACCATATATTTT
TRBD1	TRBV7-2	TRBJ1-2	.	CASSSTRTGYGYTF	TGTGCCAGCAGTTCTACCCGGACAGGGTATGGCTACACCTTC
TRBD1	TRBV6-2/TRBV6-3	TRBJ1-6	many	CASSFPGQGIMATPLHF	TGTGCCAGCAGTTTTCCGGGACAGGGGATTATGGCGACACCCCTCCACTTT
TRBD2	TRBV4-1	TRBJ2-2	.	CASSRLSGDNTGELFF	TGCGCCAGCAGCCGACTTAGCGGGGATAACACCGGGGAGCTGTTTTTT
TRBD2	TRBV10-3	TRBJ2-1	.	CAIRSGGAKDNEQFF	TGTGCCATCCGAAGCGGGGGGGCCAAGGACAATGAGCAGTTCTTC
TRBD2	TRBV28	TRBJ2-3	.	CASSPRLAGGADTQYF	TGTGCCAGCAGCCCAAGATTAGCGGGGGGGGCAGATACGCAGTATTTT
.	TRBV5-1	TRBJ2-3	many	CASSLGRGRTDTQYF	TGCGCCAGCAGCTTGGGCCGGGGTCGGACAGATACGCAGTATTTT
.	TRBV27	TRBJ1-4	.	CASSPRGPDEKLFF	TGTGCCAGCAGTCCACGAGGGCCCGATGAAAAACTGTTTTTT
TRBD1	TRBV13	TRBJ1-6	.	CASSSGPIRQGTNSPLHF	TGTGCCAGCAGTTCGGGCCCGATTCGACAGGGCACTAATTCACCCCTCCACTTT
TRBD1	TRBV27	TRBJ1-5	.	CASRPGQVNQPQHF	TGTGCCAGCAGGCCGGGACAGGTCAATCAGCCCCAGCATTTT
TRBD1	TRBV7-9	TRBJ2-7	.	CASSFGGQGYEQYF	TGTGCCAGCAGCTTCGGGGGACAGGGGTACGAGCAGTACTTC
.	TRBV5-6	TRBJ1-2	few	CASSLTAGYGYTF	TGTGCCAGCAGCTTGACGGCGGGCTATGGCTACACCTTC
.	TRBV4-1	TRBJ1-1	.	CASSPSPTGANTEAFF	TGCGCCAGCAGCCCGTCCCCGACAGGAGCGAACACTGAAGCTTTCTTT
.	TRBV2	TRBJ2-4	.	CASSGETGNIQYF	TGTGCCAGCAGTGGGGAGACCGGAAACATTCAGTACTTC
.	TRBV21-1	TRBJ2-7	.	CASSAGTRPSGEQYF	TGTGCCAGCAGCGCCGGGACTAGGCCTTCTGGGGAGCAGTACTTC
TRBD1	TRBV11-2	TRBJ2-7	few	CASSSFDRGSYEQYF	TGTGCCAGCAGCTCATTTGACAGGGGGTCCTACGAGCAGTACTTC
.	TRBV15	TRBJ1-2	.	CATSRLEQGIVANYGYTF	TGTGCCACCAGCAGACTGGAGCAGGGAATCGTAGCTAACTATGGCTACACCTTC
.	TRBV7-8	TRBJ2-2	.	CASSLTVVRNTGELFF	TGTGCCAGCAGCTTAACAGTGGTGAGGAACACCGGGGAGCTGTTTTTT
TRBD1	TRBV5-1	TRBJ2-2	few	CASSLPRDRGLDTGELFF	TGCGCCAGCAGCTTACCCCGGGACAGGGGGCTGGACACCGGGGAGCTGTTTTTT
.	TRBV23-1	TRBJ1-2	few	CASSRAAQGCGYTF	TGCGCCAGCAGTCGCGCGGCTCAGGGGTGCGGCTACACCTTC
TRBD2	TRBV9	TRBJ2-7	once	CASSVASGGSYEQYF	TGTGCCAGCAGCGTGGCTAGCGGGGGTTCCTACGAGCAGTACTTC
.	TRBV11-3	TRBJ2-7	.	CASSLDFGRNYEQYF	TGTGCCAGCAGCTTAGATTTCGGCAGGAACTACGAGCAGTACTTC
TRBD1	TRBV7-8	TRBJ1-1	.	CASSLEVRGVNTEAFF	TGTGCCAGCAGCTTAGAGGTCAGGGGGGTAAACACTGAAGCTTTCTTT
TRBD1	TRBV7-7	TRBJ1-4	.	CASSLGTGANEKLFF	TGTGCTAGCAGCTTAGGGACAGGGGCTAATGAAAAACTGTTTTTT
.	TRBV7-9	TRBJ1-1	once	CASSSQMNTEAFF	TGTGCCAGCAGCTCACAGATGAACACTGAAGCTTTCTTT
TRBD2	TRBV3-1/TRBV3-2	TRBJ2-3	.	CASSQFASGADTQYF	TGTGCCAGCAGCCAATTCGCTAGCGGGGCAGATACGCAGTATTTT
.	TRBV2	TRBJ1-4	.	CASSPEEGSGEKLFF	TGTGCCAGCAGCCCCGAGGAAGGGAGTGGCGAAAAACTGTTTTTT
.	TRBV9	TRBJ1-3	.	CASSGGSPSGNTIYF	TGTGCCAGCAGCGGCGGGAGCCCCTCTGGAAACACCATATATTTT
TRBD2	TRBV7-8	TRBJ2-3	.	CASSLAGTSGGDTQYF	TGTGCCAGCAGCTTAGCCGGGACTAGCGGGGGGGATACGCAGTATTTT
.	TRBV4-1	TRBJ2-5	.	CASSPLLDSTTGETQYF	TGCGCCAGCAGCCCCCTATTGGACTCAACCACCGGAGAGACCCAGTACTTC
.	TRBV2	TRBJ1-5	once	CARRGGAGGNQPQHF	TGTGCCCGCCGGGGGGGGGCAGGGGGCAATCAGCCCCAGCATTTT
.	TRBV29-1	TRBJ1-3	.	CSVEDRNPGNTIYF	TGCAGCGTTGAAGACAGGAACCCTGGAAACACCATATATTTT
.	TRBV7-2	TRBJ1-5	few	CASSLGRGGQPQHF	TGTGCCAGCAGCTTAGGCAGGGGCGGTCAGCCCCAGCATTTT
TRBD2	TRBV9	TRBJ2-5	.	CASSSIGTSGGQETQYF	TGTGCCAGCAGCTCCATCGGGACTAGCGGGGGCCAAGAGACCCAGTACTTC
TRBD1	TRBV6-4	TRBJ2-7	once	CAGQDRAGYEQYF	TGTGCCGGCCAGGACAGGGCTGGGTACGAGCAGTACTTC
.	TRBV5-1	TRBJ1-1	.	CASRRGGRTEAFF	TGCGCCAGCCGAAGGGGGGGACGGACTGAAGCTTTCTTT
TRBD1	TRBV27	TRBJ2-4	.	CASKPGTGEAGKNIQYF	TGTGCCAGTAAGCCCGGGACAGGGGAGGCGGGCAAAAACATTCAGTACTTC
TRBD2	TRBV6-6	TRBJ2-3	.	CASSILAGGFTDTQYF	TGTGCCAGCAGTATCCTAGCGGGGGGCTTTACAGATACGCAGTATTTT
.	TRBV7-2	TRBJ1-2	.	CASSLELSRDTANYGYTF	TGTGCCAGCAGCTTAGAACTGTCCCGGGACACTGCTAACTATGGCTACACCTTC
.	TRBV7-2	TRBJ1-2	.	CASSLNGPYGYTF	TGTGCCAGCAGCTTGAATGGCCCATATGGCTACACCTTC
.	TRBV18	TRBJ2-2	once	CASSPLSNTGELFF	TGTGCTAGCTCACCACTTTCAAACACCGGGGAGCTGTTTTTT
.	TRBV10-3	TRBJ1-1	.	CAISESLGETEAFF	TGTGCCATCAGTGAGTCGTTAGGGGAAACTGAAGCTTTCTTT
TRBD2	TRBV3-1/TRBV3-2	TRBJ2-7	.	CASSQVAQRGGLNEQYF	TGTGCCAGCAGCCAAGTTGCCCAGCGGGGGGGCTTAAACGAGCAGTACTTC
TRBD2	TRBV4-3	TRBJ2-2	.	CASSFGRGPNTGELFF	TGCGCCAGCAGCTTTGGGAGGGGACCTAACACCGGGGAGCTGTTTTTT
.	TRBV28	TRBJ1-4	.	CASSFTRATNEKLFF	TGTGCCAGCAGTTTTACTAGGGCAACTAATGAAAAACTGTTTTTT
TRBD1	TRBV5-1	TRBJ1-6	.	CASSLNRGDNSPLHF	TGCGCCAGCAGCTTGAACAGGGGCGATAATTCACCCCTCCACTTT
.	TRBV7-8	TRBJ1-1	.	CASSLGEVTEAFF	TGTGCCAGCAGCTTAGGGGAGGTCACTGAAGCTTTCTTT
.	TRBV7-8	TRBJ1-2	.	CASSLRVYRAGSYGYTF	TGTGCCAGCAGCTTGAGAGTGTACAGGGCTGGGAGCTATGGCTACACCTTC
.	TRBV5-1	TRBJ1-6	.	CASSLGSGNGYNSPLHF	TGCGCCAGCAGCTTGGGTTCGGGGAACGGTTATAATTCACCCCTCCACTTT
TRBD2	TRBV9	TRBJ2-3	.	CASSPALWLADTDTQYF	TGTGCCAGCAGCCCTGCGCTTTGGCTAGCGGACACAGATACGCAGTATTTT
.	TRBV3-1/TRBV3-2	TRBJ1-2	.	CASSQDVQPPYGYTF	TGTGCCAGCAGCCAAGACGTACAACCACCGTATGGCTACACCTTC
TRBD1	TRBV11-2	TRBJ2-1	few	CASSLTVAGGDFAQFF	TGTGCCAGCAGCTTGACCGTGGCAGGGGGCGACTTTGCTCAGTTCTTC
.	TRBV27	TRBJ1-2	.	CASSHAPRDGYTF	TGTGCCAGCAGTCATGCCCCCCGGGATGGCTACACCTTC